This T cell receptor (beta chain) is from a study of T-cell reconstitution after alpha-beta-depleted transplantation in children. Trimming took off 6 bases at V and 10 bases at J, with 12 bases between the two ends. This CDR3 spans 12 amino acids. In its sample, this clonotype was seen many times. The antigen remains unidentified. Study-level results: It was newly produced T cells that mostly accounted for T-cell counts and diversity one year after transplant. Reportedly, only several hundred clones from non-depleted graft cells drove alpha-beta T-cell counts at about two months.

Preparation of the TCRbeta library was carried out with unique molecular identifiers. TCRdb processed the PCR reads anew with MiXCR; each CDR3 protein has one entry. Of about 120,000 distinct CDR3 sequences in the sample, 23% are singletons; the top ten hold under 12%. The clonotype originates from a male patient aged 2-9 years who had a stem cell transplant for chronic granulomatous disease, so the T cells may come from the graft donor. The sequences come from PBMCs, mostly from graft donor cells, collected 180 days after TCRalphabeta/CD19-depleted stem cell transplant. The J gene is TRBJ2-2, the V gene TRBV12-3 or TRBV12-4; D not certain. The CDR3, as DNA: TGTGCCAGCAGCGCTGGGTTCCAGGAGCTGTTTTTT. It is translated as CASSAGFQELFF.